This entry features one T cell receptor beta chain sequence. The data originate from a study of control samples from healthy donors and cancer patients. CDR3 size: 13 residues. Trimming took 0 bases from V and 2 from J, leaving 5 bases between them. Germline CDR1 and CDR2: MNHEY and SVGEGT. Clones were sequenced by immunoSEQ multiplex PCR, and TCRdb holds only the in-frame ones, with some missing. The data contain around 71,000 clones, less than 95% of them singletons. Sequenced sample: PBMCs. The rearrangement links TRBV6-2 or TRBV6-3 to TRBJ2-7; the D gene is possibly TRBD1 (5 bases). The sequence derives from a woman between 50 and 59 years old with colorectal cancer. In DNA form, the CDR3 reads TGTGCCAGCAGTTACTCGGACACCTACGAGCAGTACTTC. Translation gives CASSYSDTYEQYF.